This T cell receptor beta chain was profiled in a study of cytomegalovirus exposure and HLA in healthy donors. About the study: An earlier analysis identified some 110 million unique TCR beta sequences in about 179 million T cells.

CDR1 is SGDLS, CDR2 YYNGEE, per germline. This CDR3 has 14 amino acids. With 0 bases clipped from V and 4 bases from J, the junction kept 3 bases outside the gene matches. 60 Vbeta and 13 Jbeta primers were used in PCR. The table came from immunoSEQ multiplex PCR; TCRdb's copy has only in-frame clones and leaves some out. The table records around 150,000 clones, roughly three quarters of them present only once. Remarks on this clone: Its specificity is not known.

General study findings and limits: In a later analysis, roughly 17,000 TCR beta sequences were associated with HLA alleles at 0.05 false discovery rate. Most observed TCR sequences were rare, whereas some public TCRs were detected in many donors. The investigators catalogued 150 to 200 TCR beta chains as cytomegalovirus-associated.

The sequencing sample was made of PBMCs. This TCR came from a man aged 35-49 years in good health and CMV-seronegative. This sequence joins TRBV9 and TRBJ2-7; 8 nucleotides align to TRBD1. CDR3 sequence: CASSVGGQAYEQYF. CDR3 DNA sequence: TGTGCCAGCAGCGTAGGGGGACAGGCGTACGAGCAGTACTTC.